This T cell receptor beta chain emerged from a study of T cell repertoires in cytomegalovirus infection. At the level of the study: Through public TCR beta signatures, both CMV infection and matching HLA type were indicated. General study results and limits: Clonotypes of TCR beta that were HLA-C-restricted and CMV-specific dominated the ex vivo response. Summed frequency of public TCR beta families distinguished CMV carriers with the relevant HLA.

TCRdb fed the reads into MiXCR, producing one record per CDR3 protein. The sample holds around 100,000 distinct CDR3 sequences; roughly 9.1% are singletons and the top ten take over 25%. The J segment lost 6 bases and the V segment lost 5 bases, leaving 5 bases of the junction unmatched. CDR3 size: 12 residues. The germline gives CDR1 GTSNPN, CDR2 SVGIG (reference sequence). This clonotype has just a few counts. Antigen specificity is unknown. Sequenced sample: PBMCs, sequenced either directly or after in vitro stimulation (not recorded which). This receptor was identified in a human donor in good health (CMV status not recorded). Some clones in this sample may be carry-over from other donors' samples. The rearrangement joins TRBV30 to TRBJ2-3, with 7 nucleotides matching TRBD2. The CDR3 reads CAWGEGMDTQYF. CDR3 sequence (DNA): TGTGCCTGGGGGGAGGGGATGGATACGCAGTATTTT.